This T cell receptor (beta chain) is drawn from a study of blood T cell repertoires in COVID-19. Trimming pared 0 bases from V and 6 bases from J, leaving 14 bases between. In germline, CDR1 is LGHNA, CDR2 YNFKEQ. The CDR3 consists of 16 residues. Authors' analysis steps: From reference gene primer amplification, estimates of nucleated cell counts were derived. Profiling relied on immunoSEQ multiplex PCR, and the TCRdb table lists in-frame clones only, not all of them. Clonal size and the V and J genes are those of that table, whereas D and trimming came from the DNA. The repertoire holds 120,000 to 150,000 clones, with roughly 85% as singletons.

The V and J genes are TRBV4-2 and TRBJ2-2; D gene uncertain. This TCR was sampled from a man in his 60s with acute or convalescent COVID-19. Sequences were obtained from peripheral blood. Here the CDR3 reads CASSQERDRSAGELFF. The CDR3 bases are TGTGCCAGCAGCCAAGAGCGAGATAGAAGCGCCGGGGAGCTGTTTTTT.